This TCR beta chain comes out of a study of sequential checkpoint blockade in melanoma. Study as a whole: Arm A got nivolumab then ipilimumab; arm B the reverse, 1:1. Maintenance nivolumab came after either treatment sequence.

Sequencing used immunoSEQ multiplex PCR; TCRdb keeps in-frame clones, though not all of them. Among more than 10,000 clones listed, about 72% were seen once. Treatment given: randomized to nivolumab then ipilimumab (arm A) or the reverse (arm B). Patients had received no earlier DNA-damaging chemotherapy. PBMC sorting kept live CD3+CD8+ cells without CD19 or CD56. The CDR3 runs to 17 residues. The germline gives CDR1 SGHTA, CDR2 FQGNSA. V was clipped by 5 bases and J by 2 bases; unmatched bases: 9. The clonotype comes from a human patient with melanoma. Some clones in this sample may be carry-over from other donors' samples. This sample comprised CD8+ T cells sorted from blood (inferred from file names), obtained from a patient given nivolumab and ipilimumab in sequence. The rearrangement links TRBV7-2 to TRBJ1-2; TRBD1 matches 12 bases. CDR3 sequence: CASSTSLGTGGNYGYTF. The CDR3 coding sequence is TGTGCCAGCAGCACCTCCCTCGGGACAGGGGGCAACTATGGCTACACCTTC.